Following are 6 T cell receptor beta chains from one sample sequenced in a study of metastatic and nonmetastatic thyroid tumors. No treatment had been given to any patient before thyroid surgery. TCRdb redid the clone calls on the PCR reads using MiXCR. The sample consists of approximately 4,000 clones, roughly 22% of them appearing once. The specimen was tumor tissue. The receptors derive from a female donor with papillary thyroid cancer or a benign thyroid nodule (not recorded which). Some clones in this sample may be carry-over from other donors' samples.

This chain joins TRBV11-1 and TRBJ2-1; D not certain. CDR1 is SGHAT and CDR2 is FQDESV in the germline V gene (reference sequence). V lost 2 bases and J 4 bases, leaving 6 bases between the germline ends. The CDR3 loop spans 13 amino acids. CDR3: CASSLNIYNEQFF. The CDR3 DNA follows: TGTGCCAGCAGCTTAAACATTTACAATGAGCAGTTCTTC. The entire variable domain, with the rest obtained from reference TRBV11-1 and TRBJ2-1, is as follows: EAEVAQSPRYKITEKSQAVAFWCDPISGHATLYWYRQILGQGPELLVQFQDESVVDDSQLPKDRFSAERLKGVDSTLKIQPAELGDSAMYLCASSLNIYNEQFFGPGTRLTVL.

Only a few counts were recorded for this clone. This chain links TRBV18 with TRBJ2-6; possible D gene TRBD2, 5 bases. Trimming pared 6 bases from V and 8 bases from J, leaving 11 bases between. Germline lookup yields CDR1 KGHSH and CDR2 LQKENI. This CDR3 contains 13 residues. For the CDR3, the DNA is TGTGCCAGCTCCCATCCCGGGACCAACGTCCTGACTTTC. Amino acids: CASSHPGTNVLTF.

This clone was found a few times. V usage is TRBV28 and J usage is TRBJ1-6; D ambiguous. This CDR3 has 14 residues. Per germline, CDR1 MDHEN and CDR2 SYDVKM. Trimming took off 7 bases at V and 8 bases at J, with 15 bases between the two ends. The CDR3, as DNA: TGTGCCAGCATTTGGTCGGGAAATCATTCACCCCTCCACTTT. The encoded protein is CASIWSGNHSPLHF.

V usage is TRBV2 and J usage is TRBJ1-3; tentative D call: TRBD1 (5 bases). V was pared by 0 bases and J by 7 bases, with 7 bases between. This CDR3 has 13 amino acids. CDR1 and CDR2 (germline): SNHLY, FYNNEI. The CDR3 is CASSEAKGNTIYF. The CDR3 region has the DNA TGTGCCAGCAGTGAAGCGAAGGGGAACACCATATATTTT.

This clone is categorized as medium-sized. The rearrangement links TRBV7-3 to TRBJ2-2; D gene uncertain. Trimming stripped 1 base from V and 2 bases from J, with 2 bases between. The germline gives CDR1 SGHTA, CDR2 FQGTGA. The length of the CDR3 is 13 residues. The CDR3 loop reads CASSLINTGELFF. In nucleotides, the CDR3 is TGTGCCAGCAGCTTAATTAACACCGGGGAGCTGTTTTTT.

The chain uses TRBV5-1 and TRBJ2-7; D perhaps matches TRBD1 (6 bases). Deletions cut 4 bases from V and 2 bases from J, with 13 bases between. The CDR3 length is 14 residues. From germline, CDR1 is SGHRS and CDR2 YFSETQ. CDR3 bases: TGCGCCAGCAGCCCAACAGGGCAAGCCTACGAGCAGTACTTC. This translates into CASSPTGQAYEQYF.